The T cell receptor beta chain described here comes from a study of cytomegalovirus exposure and HLA in healthy donors. The study ran its PCR with 60 Vbeta and 13 Jbeta primers. Here immunoSEQ multiplex PCR was the method, and the copy in TCRdb shows in-frame clones only, minus some. The table lists tens of thousands of clones. V lost 5 bases to trimming and J lost 1 base, with 15 bases between them. CDR1 and CDR2 from the germline V gene are SQVTM and ANQGSEA. The CDR3 has 14 amino acids. This TCR was recovered from a man aged 35 to 55 in good health and CMV-seronegative. Material: PBMCs. This chain joins TRBV29-1 and TRBJ2-7; D call uncertain. The CDR3 bases are TGCAGCGTTTTTGTCATGGGCCGATCCTACGAGCAGTACTTC. This gives the protein CSVFVMGRSYEQYF.